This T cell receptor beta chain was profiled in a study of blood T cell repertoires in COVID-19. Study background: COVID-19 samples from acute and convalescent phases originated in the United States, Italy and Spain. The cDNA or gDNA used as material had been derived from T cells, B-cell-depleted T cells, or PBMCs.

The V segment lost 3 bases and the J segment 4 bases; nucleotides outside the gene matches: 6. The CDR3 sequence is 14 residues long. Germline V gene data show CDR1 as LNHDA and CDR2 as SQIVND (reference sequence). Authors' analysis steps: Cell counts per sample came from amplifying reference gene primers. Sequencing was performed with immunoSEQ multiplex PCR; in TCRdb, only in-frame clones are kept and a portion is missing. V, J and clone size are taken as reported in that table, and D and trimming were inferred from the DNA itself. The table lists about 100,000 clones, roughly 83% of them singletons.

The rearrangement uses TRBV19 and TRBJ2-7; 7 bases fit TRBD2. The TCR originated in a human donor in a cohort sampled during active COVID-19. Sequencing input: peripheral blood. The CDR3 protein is CASSMRGRLYEQYF. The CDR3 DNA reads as TGTGCCAGTAGTATGCGCGGGAGACTTTACGAGCAGTACTTC.